Given below is one TCR beta chain in context. Its binding antigen is unknown. Base qualities are missing; no much larger clone stands one base away. The immunoSEQ Assay, a bias-controlled multiplex PCR, was used to amplify TCRbeta CDR3 regions from genomic DNA. In the source study's methods: The number of nucleated cells in each sample was estimated from the amplification of reference gene primers within the assay. To quantify the absolute abundance of each unique TCRbeta CDR3 rearrangement, sequence reads were collapsed and filtered. For each sample, productive Simpson clonality was calculated as the square root of Simpson's diversity index across productive rearrangements. TCRdb provides this immuneACCESS table in a form limited to in-frame rearrangements. Some clones are lacking; in checked studies, under half of them reflect an unresolved V gene, and why the rest are absent is not known. That table furnishes V, J and clone size, whereas the DNA furnished D and trimming. The sample profile shows fewer than 300,000 clones; about 85% of them were found once. The ten largest clones capture 2.5% to 3% of the sample.

Taken from cysteine to phenylalanine, the CDR3 has 19 residues. Of all the DNA, just the CDR3 is kept, 57 bases in frame from base 1. The germline V gene (reference sequence) provides CDR1 LNHDA and CDR2 SQIVND. Unmatched junction bases come to 17, with V trimmed by 4 bases and J by 2 bases. This entry is derived from a study of blood T cell repertoires in COVID-19 (dated by TCRdb to the early 2020s). About the full investigation: Samples covering the acute and convalescent phases of COVID-19 were provided by collaborators in the United States, Italy and Spain. The material from the prospective study consisted of cDNA or gDNA derived from T cells, B-cell-depleted T cells, or PBMCs. The dataset comprised deeply sampled blood TCRbeta repertoires from subjects exposed to, actively infected with, or recovered from COVID-19. The repertoires were released in a freely available public database intended as a resource for research on the immune response to SARS-CoV-2. Samples were obtained from the ongoing ImmuneRACE study (first 160 participants) and from about 1,300 subjects provided by 6 global collaborators. A de-identified subject ID, COVID-19 status, age in years and sex were almost always included in the sample metadata. Where available, HLA class I and class II types were taken from metadata supplied by the sample provider and were not determined by assay-based typing. Overall study outcomes, separate from this receptor: The quantity of clinical and demographic metadata differed by source and by participant and was supplied without curation.

Participants in the prospective study were aged roughly 18 to 89 years, lived in approximately 26 United States geographic areas, and enrolled through a virtual design. Cohort assignment in the prospective study relied on participant-reported clinical history from a screening survey and a study questionnaire. Recovered participants in ImmuneRACE Cohort 3 were defined as having two consecutive negative NP/OP PCR tests, clearance from a healthcare professional, or resolution of symptoms. In the prospective study, whole blood, serum and a nasopharyngeal or oropharyngeal swab were collected from each participant by mobile phlebotomists. Additional blood draws and questionnaires over an approximately 2-month period could optionally be provided by prospective study participants. Prospective study blood samples were shipped either frozen or at room temperature before DNA extraction.

The rearrangement joined TRBV19 to TRBJ1-5, and TRBD1 aligns with 7 junction nucleotides. The sequenced material came from PBMCs or T cells enriched from blood (not recorded which). The sequence was collected from a woman between 50 and 59 years old who had recovered from COVID-19. The CDR3 in this case is CASSRHRGNDYFGNQPQHF. The nucleotide sequence is given as TGTGCCAGTAGTAGACACAGGGGAAACGACTATTTCGGCAATCAGCCCCAGCATTTT.